The source of this T cell receptor (beta chain) is a study of cytotoxic CD8 clonotypes in ibrutinib-treated CLL. Study in general: Samples had a mean of approximately 260,000 productive templates and 85,000 to 100,000 productive rearrangements.

The assay was immunoSEQ multiplex PCR, and TCRdb's table has in-frame clones only and misses some. The table has about 9,400 clones, under 65% seen once; the top ten hold roughly 18%. Germline loops: CDR1 SGHTS, CDR2 YDEGEE. The CDR3 is 15 residues long. V lost 3 bases and J lost 7; bases outside the gene matches: 2. This receptor was taken from a human donor with chronic lymphocytic leukemia. Specimen: PBMCs, collected before ibrutinib treatment. This chain uses TRBV5-8 with TRBJ2-1, with 15 bases lining up with TRBD2. DNA of the CDR3: TGTGCCAGCAGCTCGGGACTAGCGGGGGGTAATGAGCAGTTCTTC. As protein: CASSSGLAGGNEQFF.